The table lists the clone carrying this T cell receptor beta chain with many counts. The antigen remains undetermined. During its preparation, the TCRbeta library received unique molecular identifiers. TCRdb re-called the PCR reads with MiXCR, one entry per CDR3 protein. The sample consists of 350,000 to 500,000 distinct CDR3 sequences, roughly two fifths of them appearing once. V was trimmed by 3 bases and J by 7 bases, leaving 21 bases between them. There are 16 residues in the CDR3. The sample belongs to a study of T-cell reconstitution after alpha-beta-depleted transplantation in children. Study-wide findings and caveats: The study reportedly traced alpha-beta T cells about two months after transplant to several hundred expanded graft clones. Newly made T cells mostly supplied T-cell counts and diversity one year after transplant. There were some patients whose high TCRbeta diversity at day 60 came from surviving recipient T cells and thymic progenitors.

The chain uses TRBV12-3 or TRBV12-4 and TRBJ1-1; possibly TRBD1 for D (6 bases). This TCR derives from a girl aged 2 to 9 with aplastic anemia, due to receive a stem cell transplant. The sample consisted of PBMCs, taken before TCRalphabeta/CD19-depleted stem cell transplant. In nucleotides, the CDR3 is TGTGCCAGCAGTTTCACGGGGGCTGAAGGGAGCCATGAAGCTTTCTTT. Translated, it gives CASSFTGAEGSHEAFF.